Following are 22 T cell receptor beta chains from one sample sequenced in a study of neurological immune-mediated disorders. TCRdb processed the 5' RACE reads anew with MiXCR; each CDR3 protein has one entry. The data hold approximately 20,000 distinct CDR3 sequences, with 6% to 8% observed a single time. Sequencing was carried out using CD8+ T cells from blood. Source of these receptors: a woman aged 25 to 39 with HTLV-1-associated myelopathy (HAM/TSP).

This clonotype was detected many times. V and J are TRBV2 and TRBJ2-1, with no clear D. The CDR3 consists of 15 residues. The V gene's germline CDR1 is SNHLY and CDR2 FYNNEI. The V gene lost 1 base and the J gene lost 0 bases, with 7 bases spanning the gap. The CDR3 coding sequence is TGTGCCAGCAGTGAAGGTTGGAACTCCTACAATGAGCAGTTCTTC. It specifies CASSEGWNSYNEQFF.

This clonotype was picked up many times. V and J are TRBV5-6 and TRBJ2-1; 9 bases fit TRBD1. The CDR3 runs 15 residues. V lost 3 bases, J lost 7 bases, and 8 bases stayed unmatched. Per germline, CDR1 SGHDT and CDR2 YYEEEE. In nucleotides, the CDR3 is TGTGCCAGCAGCTGGGGACAGGGCAGGGGTAATGAGCAGTTCTTC. Translated: CASSWGQGRGNEQFF.

This clonotype was recorded at least ten times. CDR3 residues: CASSQAGVGYEQYF. The CDR3 nucleotides read TGCGCCAGCAGCCAAGCCGGGGTGGGCTACGAGCAGTACTTC. The chain uses TRBV4-1 and TRBJ2-7, with a weak D call TRBD2 (5 bases). There are 14 residues in the CDR3. Looked up from germline, CDR1 is MGHRA and CDR2 is YSYEKL. The V end was cut by 1 base, the J end by 3 bases, with 10 bases between.

This clonotype has a count of ten or more. The V gene is TRBV29-1, the J gene TRBJ2-7; D is perhaps TRBD1 (6 bases). The germline V gene encodes CDR1 SQVTM and CDR2 ANQGSEA. The V end lost 3 bases, the J end lost 3 bases, and 15 bases lay between the germline ends. This CDR3 has 14 residues. In DNA form, the CDR3 reads TGCAGCGTTGATTCAGGGGATGGGGGCTACGAGCAGTACTTC. It codes for CSVDSGDGGYEQYF.

This clonotype has at least ten counts. The V and J genes are TRBV5-1 and TRBJ1-1; D ambiguous. In germline, CDR1 is SGHRS, CDR2 YFSETQ. V was trimmed by 0 bases and J by 2 bases, leaving 8 bases between them. This CDR3 spans 14 amino acids. The CDR3 coding sequence is TGCGCCAGCAGCTTGGGCCACCCAAACACTGAAGCTTTCTTT. Its translation: CASSLGHPNTEAFF.

This clonotype was observed a few times. The V call is TRBV7-8, the J call TRBJ1-2, with D uncertain. Germline values: CDR1 SGHVS, CDR2 FQNEAQ. Trimming cost V 5 bases and J 2 bases, with 6 bases left between them. The CDR3 runs to 12 residues. The CDR3 here is CASSVTNYGYTF. DNA of the CDR3: TGTGCCAGCAGCGTGACGAACTATGGCTACACCTTC.

This clonotype showed up many times. The chain links TRBV18 to TRBJ1-5; D unclear. Germline CDR1 KGHSH, CDR2 LQKENI. V was trimmed by 3 bases and J by 0 bases, leaving 12 bases between them. CDR3 length equals 16 residues. DNA of the CDR3: TGTGCCAGCTCACCGAGTGGCCCTTATAGCAATCAGCCCCAGCATTTT. It is translated as CASSPSGPYSNQPQHF. Full variable domain (outside the CDR3, taken from reference TRBV18 and TRBJ1-5): NAGVMQNPRHLVRRRGQEARLRCSPMKGHSHVYWYRQLPEEGLKFMVYLQKENIIDESGMPKERFSAEFPKEGPSILRIQQVVRGDSAAYFCASSPSGPYSNQPQHFGDGTRLSIL.

This clonotype was observed at least ten times. This sequence joins TRBV20-1 and TRBJ2-3; D remains ambiguous. The CDR3 totals 15 residues. Per germline, CDR1 DFQATT and CDR2 SNEGSKA (reference sequence). Trimming left V 6 bases short and J 4 bases short, with 20 bases between. Here the CDR3 DNA reads TGCAGTGCCCTCTCTACGAAGGTCGTGGCAGATACGCAGTATTTT. It is translated as CSALSTKVVADTQYF.

There are many counts of this clonotype. V is TRBV5-6 and J is TRBJ2-7; possible D gene TRBD2, 6 bases. Germline V lookup: CDR1 SGHDT, CDR2 YYEEEE. Trimming shortened V by 2 bases and J by 0 bases, and 12 bases separated the two germline ends. This CDR3 comprises 15 residues. In DNA form, the CDR3 reads TGTGCCAGCAGCTTATGGGACTGGAGCTCCTACGAGCAGTACTTC. Translated, it gives CASSLWDWSSYEQYF.

At least ten counts were recorded for this clonotype. The chain uses TRBV7-2 and TRBJ1-4; 8 bases map to TRBD1. With 5 bases clipped from V and 2 bases from J, the junction kept 10 bases outside the gene matches. The CDR3 length is 17 residues. CDR1 and CDR2 from the germline V gene are SGHTA and FQGNSA. CDR3 in amino acids: CASSGRTGYSTNEKLFF. DNA of the CDR3: TGTGCCAGCAGCGGGCGGACAGGGTATTCGACTAATGAAAAACTGTTTTTT.

There are many counts of this clonotype. This sequence joins TRBV7-2 and TRBJ2-1; tentative D call: TRBD2 (5 bases). This CDR3 has 12 amino acids. V was cut by 2 bases and J by 9 bases, with 8 bases left in between. CDR1 is SGHTA and CDR2 is FQGNSA in the germline V gene. In DNA, the CDR3 is TGTGCCAGCAGCTTAAGCGGAACTGAGCAGTTCTTC. Residues: CASSLSGTEQFF.

This clonotype has ten or more counts. The chain links TRBV7-9 to TRBJ2-7, with D unclear. The CDR3 extends over 13 amino acids. Per germline, CDR1 SEHNR and CDR2 FQNEAQ (reference sequence). V gave up 1 base and J gave up 3 bases, with 7 bases separating them. CDR3 bases: TGTGCCAGCAGCTTAGACGAGAACTACGAGCAGTACTTC. It is translated as CASSLDENYEQYF.

The sample holds many counts of this clonotype. CDR3 protein: CASSSAVSNTGELFF. CDR3 coding DNA: TGTGCCAGTAGTTCTGCGGTTTCGAACACCGGGGAGCTGTTTTTT. The genes are TRBV19 and TRBJ2-2; D unclear. The CDR3 has 15 amino acids. Per germline, CDR1 LNHDA and CDR2 SQIVND (reference sequence). V was shortened by 5 bases and J by 0 bases, with 10 bases between the two germline ends.

The sample holds many counts of this clonotype. This chain connects TRBV20-1 to TRBJ1-1; D uncertain. V was trimmed by 6 bases and J by 3 bases, leaving 8 bases between them. Per the germline V gene, CDR1 is DFQATT and CDR2 is SNEGSKA (reference sequence). There are 11 residues in the CDR3. DNA for the CDR3: TGCAGTGCCTCCGCATACACTGAAGCTTTCTTT. Translation: CSASAYTEAFF.

This clonotype was picked up many times. The chain couples TRBV10-2 to TRBJ1-1; tentatively, D is TRBD1 (5 bases). Trimming pared 6 bases from V and 2 bases from J, leaving 13 bases between. The CDR3 extends over 14 amino acids. Germline assignment: CDR1 WSHSY and CDR2 SAAADI. The CDR3 loop reads CASRLVGANTEAFF. The CDR3 nucleotides are TGCGCCAGCAGGTTGGTTGGGGCAAACACTGAAGCTTTCTTT.

At least ten counts were recorded for this clonotype. V gene TRBV20-1 combines with J gene TRBJ1-2; TRBD1 aligns across 8 bases. The CDR3 loop spans 16 amino acids. Germline V gene data show CDR1 as DFQATT and CDR2 as SNEGSKA (reference sequence). The trim removed 0 bases at V and 2 bases at J, leaving 8 bases unmatched. The CDR3 sequence: CSARDYGTGFNYGYTF. The CDR3 coding sequence is TGCAGTGCTAGAGATTACGGGACAGGCTTCAACTATGGCTACACCTTC.

This clonotype has ten or more counts. The J gene is TRBJ2-6, the V gene TRBV5-1, with TRBD1 as a possible D gene (6 bases). This CDR3 is built from 16 residues. Germline values: CDR1 SGHRS, CDR2 YFSETQ. V was cut by 3 bases and J by 0 bases, with 10 bases left in between. The DNA of the CDR3 is TGCGCCAGCAGCTACCGGACAGTCTCTGGGGCCAACGTCCTGACTTTC. This sequence encodes CASSYRTVSGANVLTF. Full variable domain (outside the CDR3, taken from reference TRBV5-1 and TRBJ2-6): KAGVTQTPRYLIKTRGQQVTLSCSPISGHRSVSWYQQTPGQGLQFLFEYFSETQRNKGNFPGRFSGRQFSNSRSEMNVSTLELGDSALYLCASSYRTVSGANVLTFGAGSRLTVL.

This clonotype was seen repeatedly, ten times or more. The V call is TRBV6-5, the J call TRBJ2-7; the D gene is possibly TRBD1 (7 bases). CDR1 and CDR2 from the germline V gene are MNHEY and SVGAGI. Trimming left V 2 bases short and J 1 base short, with 9 bases between. CDR3 size: 14 residues. The CDR3 sequence is CASSYAGQSYEQYF. DNA for the CDR3: TGTGCCAGCAGTTACGCGGGACAGTCCTACGAGCAGTACTTC.

This clonotype has ten or more counts. V gene TRBV20-1 combines with J gene TRBJ2-7, with D hard to call. The V gene's germline CDR1 is DFQATT and CDR2 SNEGSKA (reference sequence). Deletions cut 1 base from V and 3 bases from J, with 22 bases between. The CDR3 loop spans 17 amino acids. CDR3 region: CSARVEANWQANYEQYF. The CDR3 DNA is TGCAGTGCTAGAGTAGAGGCGAATTGGCAGGCCAACTACGAGCAGTACTTC.

This clonotype occurred many times. This chain connects TRBV20-1 to TRBJ1-1; D is unclear. Trimming shortened V by 5 bases and J by 3 bases, and 7 bases separated the two germline ends. The CDR3 consists of 11 residues. Germline V gene data show CDR1 as DFQATT and CDR2 as SNEGSKA (reference sequence). CDR3 in amino acids: CSAPLYTEAFF. As DNA, the CDR3 is TGCAGTGCTCCCCTATACACTGAAGCTTTCTTT.

This clonotype was detected many times. This sequence joins TRBV20-1 and TRBJ2-4, with 14 bases that match TRBD2. Trimming cost V 0 bases and J 6 bases; bases outside gene matches: 10. Germline values: CDR1 DFQATT, CDR2 SNEGSKA (reference sequence). The CDR3 has 18 residues. In nucleotides, the CDR3 is TGCAGTGCTAGAGATGAGACTAGCGGGGGGGATCGGAGAAACATTCAGTACTTC. The encoded protein is CSARDETSGGDRRNIQYF.

As for this clonotype: A clone one base away is much larger, so this may be a read error. The chain carries TRBV4-2 and TRBJ2-3, with D possibly matching TRBD1 (6 bases). The V gene lost 0 bases and the J gene lost 1 base, with 14 bases spanning the gap. The CDR3 runs 17 residues. CDR1 and CDR2 from the germline V gene are LGHNA and YNFKEQ. DNA for the CDR3: TGTGCCAGCAGCCAAGAAGGGCTAGAGGGGGGCACAGATACGCAGTATTTT. Amino acids: CASSQEGLEGGTDTQYF.